The next 16 T cell receptor beta chains were all read from a single sample in a study of T-cell reconstitution after alpha-beta-depleted transplantation in children. Unique molecular identifiers were used to barcode this TCRbeta library. TCRdb used MiXCR to reprocess the PCR reads, holding one entry per CDR3 protein. Here the sample spans about 600,000 distinct CDR3 sequences, 8% to 11% being singletons. Specimen: PBMCs from the stem cell graft donor, collected from the stem cell graft. The receptor set was obtained from a human donor who donated a stem cell graft to a child with acute myeloid leukemia.

This clonotype was recorded a few times. The rearrangement joins TRBV5-6 to TRBJ2-1; D is uncertain. This CDR3 spans 13 amino acids. Germline V gives CDR1 SGHDT, CDR2 YYEEEE. Trimming removed 4 bases from V and 8 bases from J, with 13 bases in between. The CDR3 here is CASSLRPGHEQFF. CDR3 nucleotides: TGTGCCAGCAGCCTTAGGCCCGGGCATGAGCAGTTCTTC.

This chain connects TRBV12-3 or TRBV12-4 to TRBJ2-1; TRBD2 matches at 8 bases. V lost 5 bases and J lost 10; bases outside the gene matches: 10. This CDR3 contains 14 residues. In DNA form, the CDR3 reads TGTGCCAGCAGTCCCCAGGGACTAGATGGGGAGCAGTTCTTC. Its translation: CASSPQGLDGEQFF.

The chain links TRBV11-2 to TRBJ2-5; unclear D gene. Germline CDR1 reads SGHAT; CDR2 reads FQNNGV. Trimming left V 2 bases short and J 5 bases short, with 12 bases between. This CDR3 is built from 14 residues. DNA for the CDR3: TGTGCCAGCAGCTTAATCTGGGGTACGGAGACCCAGTACTTC. Amino acid sequence: CASSLIWGTETQYF.

In its sample, this clonotype was seen many times. The V call is TRBV4-3, the J call TRBJ2-2; 10 nucleotides line up with TRBD2. The V gene end was trimmed by 0 bases and the J gene end by 6 bases; junction bases not matched to a gene: 7. The CDR3 extends over 17 amino acids. Per germline, CDR1 LGHNA and CDR2 YSLEER. CDR3 nucleotides: TGCGCCAGCAGCCAAGATTTAAGGCTAGCGGGAGCCGGGGAGCTGTTTTTT. The encoded protein is CASSQDLRLAGAGELFF.

This clonotype was counted a few times. The genes are TRBV7-9 and TRBJ2-7; 12 bases agree with TRBD2. The ends lost 3 bases at V and 6 bases at J; junction bases unmatched: 9. The germline gives CDR1 SEHNR, CDR2 FQNEAQ (reference sequence). The CDR3 consists of 16 residues. The DNA of the CDR3 is TGTGCCAGCAGCTTCATCCAGACTAGCGGGAGAGGCGAGCAGTACTTC. This encodes CASSFIQTSGRGEQYF.

This clonotype was counted at least ten times. The rearrangement links TRBV28 to TRBJ2-2; a weak D match, TRBD1 (6 bases). This CDR3 contains 15 residues. Trimming stripped 6 bases from V and 1 base from J, with 12 bases between. Germline V gene lookup returns CDR1 MDHEN and CDR2 SYDVKM. CDR3 nucleotide sequence: TGTGCCAGCAGCCCGTCGGACAGGAACACCGGGGAGCTGTTTTTT. Protein: CASSPSDRNTGELFF.

This clonotype was counted at least ten times. The chain links TRBV7-2 to TRBJ2-3, with TRBD1 identical over 11 bases. CDR1 SGHTA and CDR2 FQGNSA come from the germline V gene. The ends lost 5 bases at V and 2 bases at J; junction bases unmatched: 3. The CDR3 is made up of 15 amino acids. The CDR3 protein is CASSLDRGPTDTQYF. CDR3 sequence (DNA): TGTGCCAGCAGCCTGGACAGGGGGCCCACAGATACGCAGTATTTT.

There are a few counts of this clonotype. The J gene is TRBJ2-1, the V gene TRBV4-1; D may match TRBD1 or TRBD2 (5 bases each). CDR3 length: 15 residues. Trimming pared 6 bases from V and 5 bases from J, leaving 17 bases between. Germline values: CDR1 MGHRA, CDR2 YSYEKL. The CDR3: CASRQGPSRDNEQFF. CDR3 DNA: TGCGCCAGCAGGCAGGGACCCTCCCGGGACAATGAGCAGTTCTTC.

J is TRBJ1-6 and V is TRBV20-1, with D maybe TRBD1 (5 bases). The CDR3 runs to 14 residues. Deletions cut 6 bases from V and 7 bases from J, with 16 bases between. The germline V gene encodes CDR1 DFQATT and CDR2 SNEGSKA (reference sequence). For the CDR3, the DNA is TGCAGTGCCGCCGAGGCAGGGCGGAATTCACCCCTCCACTTT. This encodes CSAAEAGRNSPLHF.

Only a few counts were recorded for this clonotype. This sequence joins TRBV29-1 and TRBJ1-5; a weak D match, TRBD1 (5 bases). CDR1 SQVTM and CDR2 ANQGSEA come from the germline V gene. The CDR3 extends over 13 amino acids. Trimming left V 4 bases short and J 3 bases short, with 10 bases between. The CDR3 loop reads CSVADSHNQPQHF. CDR3 coding DNA: TGCAGCGTTGCAGACAGCCACAATCAGCCCCAGCATTTT.

This clonotype was seen at least ten times. The V gene is TRBV5-5, the J gene TRBJ2-5, with unresolved D. The CDR3 length is 14 residues. Germline loops: CDR1 SGHKS, CDR2 YYEKEE (reference sequence). Trimming shortened V by 0 bases and J by 0 bases, and 6 bases separated the two germline ends. The CDR3 nucleotides are TGTGCCAGCAGCTTGGAATCGTACCAAGAGACCCAGTACTTC. Amino acids: CASSLESYQETQYF.

The sample holds many counts of this clonotype. The chain joins TRBV7-8 to TRBJ2-1, with TRBD2 as a possible D gene (5 bases). CDR1 is SGHVS, CDR2 FQNEAQ, per germline. V gave up 5 bases and J gave up 4 bases, with 12 bases separating them. The CDR3 covers 14 residues. CDR3 sequence (DNA): TGTGCCAGCAGCGTTTCTGGAGGTTACAATGAGCAGTTCTTC. Protein: CASSVSGGYNEQFF.

Many counts were recorded for this clonotype. The V and J genes are TRBV7-2 and TRBJ2-5; TRBD2 is a possible D gene (5 bases). This CDR3 is 11 amino acids long. The V end lost 6 bases, the J end lost 10 bases, and 12 bases lay between the germline ends. Germline V gene lookup returns CDR1 SGHTA and CDR2 FQGNSA. CDR3 loop: CASSSGRDQYF. CDR3 bases: TGTGCCAGCAGTTCCGGCCGGGACCAGTACTTC.

At least ten counts were recorded for this clonotype. V is TRBV20-1 and J is TRBJ2-3; perhaps TRBD2 as D (5 bases). This CDR3 spans 13 amino acids. V lost 5 bases to trimming and J lost 2 bases, with 11 bases between them. From germline, CDR1 is DFQATT and CDR2 SNEGSKA (reference sequence). The CDR3 region is CSAYLAPTDTQYF. In DNA, the CDR3 is TGCAGTGCTTACCTAGCTCCCACAGATACGCAGTATTTT.

This clonotype was seen ten or more times. This rearrangement joins TRBV4-3 to TRBJ2-1; TRBD2 aligns across 9 bases. CDR1 LGHNA and CDR2 YSLEER come from the germline V gene. CDR3 length equals 15 residues. With 4 bases clipped from V and 7 bases from J, the junction kept 8 bases outside the gene matches. The DNA of the CDR3 is TGCGCCAGCAGCCTATACGGGACTAGCAGTAATGAGCAGTTCTTC. Amino acids: CASSLYGTSSNEQFF.

The rearrangement uses TRBV5-1 and TRBJ2-1; either TRBD1 or TRBD2 may fit D (5 bases each). CDR1 and CDR2 from the germline V gene are SGHRS and YFSETQ. V was pared by 9 bases and J by 7 bases, with 20 bases between. This CDR3 comprises 14 residues. CDR3 coding DNA: TGCGCCACCAAAAGTCGGGGCGGCAGAAATGAGCAGTTCTTC. Amino acids: CATKSRGGRNEQFF.